This T cell receptor beta chain was observed in a study of blood T cells in healthy people across ages (dated by TCRdb to between 2014 and 2017). Study-wide context: In model experiments, template switching captured roughly one uniquely barcoded TCR beta cDNA molecule for every two T cells. The donors were divided into four age groups: young (average approximately 17 years), middle-aged (under 40), aged (under 70) and long-lived (roughly 86). Using the same blood draw, the study looked at two additional independent replicas of 1 million unique cDNA reads for two donors, one aged 18 to 30 and the other aged 80 or older. To avoid experimental bias, donors of different ages were distributed randomly across sequencing lanes. The study measured age-related changes in TCR beta repertoire diversity using deep sequencing normalized with unique cDNA molecular identifiers. Findings and caveats that apply to the study as a whole: Observed TCR beta diversity per million T cells fell roughly linearly with age, and a significant reduction was already apparent by age around 39. Since profiling was done on bulk unsorted PBMCs, naive and antigen-experienced compartments could not be conclusively compared. Compared with the aged group, more naive CD4+ T cells, fewer expanded clones and increased TCR diversity were shown by the long-lived group, suggesting age selection. Donor CMV infection status was unknown, potentially confounding age-related changes in expanded clonotypes. The percentage of naive T cells measured by flow cytometry correlated strongly with observed TCR beta diversity. Estimates of total diversity based on one million sequenced T cells were regarded as lower bounds and as underestimates.

The protocol used for the library was 5' RACE. A second PCR of about 6 to 11 cycles was run with a J-beta primer mix and a sample-barcoded 5' primer. A unique molecular identifier was introduced onto each TCR beta cDNA molecule by a template-switch 5' adaptor carrying 12 random nucleotides. At least 2.5 million CDR3-containing paired-end reads were obtained from each sample. First-strand cDNA was synthesized from all RNA with the Mint cDNA synthesis kit, primed by a TRBC-specific oligonucleotide. Following uracil-DNA glycosylase treatment, all cDNA underwent a first 18-cycle PCR with the universal primers M1SS and BC2_uni_R. For the original study's pipeline: Normalization of each sample was performed by random selection of 1 million high-quality reads, each carrying a distinct molecular identifier. Instead of being binned into consensus sequences, reads with shared molecular identifiers were discarded. MiTCR, run with a Q25 quality threshold and the strictest error-elimination algorithm, handled CDR3 identification, clonotype clustering and error correction. A nonparametric unseen species model with Euler transformation was used to estimate a lower bound on total TCR beta diversity. TCRdb ran its own pipeline on the public reads, namely fastp trimming at Q25 and MiXCR clone calling, and kept in-frame beta chains. Records with the same CDR3 protein are collapsed into one entry carrying the most frequent genes and DNA. TCRdb, not the original authors, processed these V and J calls. This sample gives some 1,800,000 distinct CDR3 sequences in total; about two fifths of them show up just once. Of the sample, more than 20% is held by the ten largest clones.

The CDR3 goes from the cysteine to the phenylalanine over 15 residues. Only the CDR3 part of the read is kept: 45 bases, read in frame from the first base. CDR1 and CDR2 are drawn from the germline V gene: LGHNA, YSLEER. Unmatched junction bases come to 3, with V trimmed by 1 base and J by 6 bases. Regarding this clonotype: Its antigen has not been determined. Base qualities were left out, and no much larger clone turns up one base away.

Systemically healthy Caucasian individuals from Russia, 39 in total and aged roughly 6 to 95 years, were included as donors. Each donor gave 8.5 to 10 milliliters of peripheral blood, collected into EDTA-treated Vacutainer tubes. Ficoll-Paque density-gradient centrifugation was used to isolate PBMCs, with at least 6.5 million per sample. Total RNA, at least 6 micrograms per sample, was extracted from PBMCs with Trizol reagent. The percentages of naive CD45RAhigh/CD27high T cells were determined by flow cytometry on a PBMC aliquot from every donor. The sequence was collected from a human donor in good health. The receptor chain draws on TRBV4-3 and TRBJ2-1, with 10 bases matching TRBD1. Material: blood. Read as DNA, the sequence is TGCGCCAGCAGCCAAGGTGGGACAGGGGTCAATGAGCAGTTCTTC. The encoded protein is CASSQGGTGVNEQFF.